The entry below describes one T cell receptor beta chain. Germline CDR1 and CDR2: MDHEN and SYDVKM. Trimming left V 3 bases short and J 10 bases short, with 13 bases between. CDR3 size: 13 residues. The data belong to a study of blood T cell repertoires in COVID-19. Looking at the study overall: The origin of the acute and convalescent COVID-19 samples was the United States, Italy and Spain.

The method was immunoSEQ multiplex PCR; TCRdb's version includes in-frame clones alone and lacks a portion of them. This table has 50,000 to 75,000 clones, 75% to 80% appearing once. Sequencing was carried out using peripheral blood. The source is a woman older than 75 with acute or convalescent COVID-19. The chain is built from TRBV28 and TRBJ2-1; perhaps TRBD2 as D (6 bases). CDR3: CASSFGGLAEQFF. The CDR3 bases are TGTGCCAGCAGTTTTGGGGGTCTAGCGGAGCAGTTCTTC.